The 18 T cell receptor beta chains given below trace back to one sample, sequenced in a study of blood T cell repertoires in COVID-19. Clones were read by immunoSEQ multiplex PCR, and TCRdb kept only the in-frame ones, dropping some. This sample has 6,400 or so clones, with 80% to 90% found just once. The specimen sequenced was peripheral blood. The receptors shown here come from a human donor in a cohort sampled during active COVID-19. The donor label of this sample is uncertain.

The CDR3 is CAWSRGTEAFF. CDR3 DNA sequence: TGTGCCTGGAGTCGGGGCACTGAAGCTTTCTTT. The chain recombines TRBV30 with TRBJ1-1; D remains unclear. Trimming cost V 2 bases and J 4 bases, with 5 bases left between them. This CDR3 comprises 11 residues. CDR1 GTSNPN and CDR2 SVGIG come from the germline V gene (reference sequence).

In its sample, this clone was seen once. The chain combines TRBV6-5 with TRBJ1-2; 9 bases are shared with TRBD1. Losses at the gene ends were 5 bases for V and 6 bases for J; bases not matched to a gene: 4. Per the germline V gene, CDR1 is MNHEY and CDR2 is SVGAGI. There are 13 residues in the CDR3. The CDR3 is CASSTGQGNGYTF. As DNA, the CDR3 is TGTGCCAGCAGTACCGGACAGGGGAATGGCTACACCTTC.

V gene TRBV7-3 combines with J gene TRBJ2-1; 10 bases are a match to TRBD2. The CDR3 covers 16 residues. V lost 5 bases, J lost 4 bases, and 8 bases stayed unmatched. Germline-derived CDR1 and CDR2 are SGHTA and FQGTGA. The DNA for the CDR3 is TGTGCCAGCAGCCCGAGCGGGGGGGTATCTTACAATGAGCAGTTCTTC. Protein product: CASSPSGGVSYNEQFF.

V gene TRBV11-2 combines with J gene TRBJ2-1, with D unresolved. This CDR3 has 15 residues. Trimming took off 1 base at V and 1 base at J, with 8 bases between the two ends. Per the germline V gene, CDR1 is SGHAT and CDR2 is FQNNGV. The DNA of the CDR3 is TGTGCCAGCAGCTTAGCTTCTAGGTCCTACAATGAGCAGTTCTTC. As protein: CASSLASRSYNEQFF.

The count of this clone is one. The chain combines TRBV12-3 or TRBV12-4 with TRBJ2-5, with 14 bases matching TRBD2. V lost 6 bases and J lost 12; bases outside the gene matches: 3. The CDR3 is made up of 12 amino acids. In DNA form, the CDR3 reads TGTGCCAGCAGCCCGGGACTAGCGGGGGAGTACTTC. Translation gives CASSPGLAGEYF.

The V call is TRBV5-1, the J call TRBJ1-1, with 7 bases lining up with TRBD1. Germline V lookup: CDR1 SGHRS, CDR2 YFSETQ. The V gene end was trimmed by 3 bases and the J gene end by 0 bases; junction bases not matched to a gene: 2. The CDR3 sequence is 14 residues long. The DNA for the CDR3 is TGCGCCAGCAGCTCGGGACAGATGAACACTGAAGCTTTCTTT. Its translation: CASSSGQMNTEAFF. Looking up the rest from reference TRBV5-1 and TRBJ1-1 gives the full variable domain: KAGVTQTPRYLIKTRGQQVTLSCSPISGHRSVSWYQQTPGQGLQFLFEYFSETQRNKGNFPGRFSGRQFSNSRSEMNVSTLELGDSALYLCASSSGQMNTEAFFGQGTRLTVV.

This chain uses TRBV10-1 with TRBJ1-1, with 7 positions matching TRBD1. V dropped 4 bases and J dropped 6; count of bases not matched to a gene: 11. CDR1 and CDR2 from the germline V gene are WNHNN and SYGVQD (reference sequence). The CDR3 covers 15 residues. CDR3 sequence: CASSALQGMGSEAFF. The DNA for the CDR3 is TGCGCCAGCAGTGCCTTACAGGGGATGGGATCTGAAGCTTTCTTT.

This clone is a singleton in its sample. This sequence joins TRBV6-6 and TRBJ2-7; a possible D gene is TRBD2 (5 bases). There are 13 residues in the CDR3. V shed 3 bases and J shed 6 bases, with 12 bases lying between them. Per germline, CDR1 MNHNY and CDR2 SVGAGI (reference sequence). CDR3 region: CASSYRERGEQYF. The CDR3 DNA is TGTGCCAGCAGTTATAGGGAGAGAGGCGAGCAGTACTTC.

The CDR3 DNA is TGTGCCAGCTCACCTTATTACAGAGCCTCTGGGGCCAACGTCCTGACTTTC. The encoded protein is CASSPYYRASGANVLTF. The chain couples TRBV18 to TRBJ2-6; no clear D. V lost 3 bases to trimming and J lost 0 bases, with 12 bases between them. There are 17 residues in the CDR3. Germline-derived CDR1 and CDR2 are KGHSH and LQKENI.

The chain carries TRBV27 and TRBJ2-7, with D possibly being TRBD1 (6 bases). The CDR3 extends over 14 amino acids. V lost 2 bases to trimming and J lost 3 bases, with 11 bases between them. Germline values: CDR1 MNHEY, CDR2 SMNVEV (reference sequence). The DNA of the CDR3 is TGTGCCAGCAGTTTAAGGGGGTCCTACTACGAGCAGTACTTC. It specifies CASSLRGSYYEQYF.

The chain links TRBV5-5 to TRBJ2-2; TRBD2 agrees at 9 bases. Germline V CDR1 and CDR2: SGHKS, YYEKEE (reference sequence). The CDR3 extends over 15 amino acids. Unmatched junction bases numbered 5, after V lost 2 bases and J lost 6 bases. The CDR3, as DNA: TGTGCCAGCAGCTTCGCTAGCGGGGTCTCCGGGGAGCTGTTTTTT. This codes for CASSFASGVSGELFF.

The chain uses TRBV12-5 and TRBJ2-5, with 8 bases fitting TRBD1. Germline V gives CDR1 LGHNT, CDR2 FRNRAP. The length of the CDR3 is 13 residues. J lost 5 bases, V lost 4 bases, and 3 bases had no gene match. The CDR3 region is CASGSRGRETQYF. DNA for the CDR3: TGTGCTAGTGGTTCCAGGGGGCGTGAGACCCAGTACTTC.

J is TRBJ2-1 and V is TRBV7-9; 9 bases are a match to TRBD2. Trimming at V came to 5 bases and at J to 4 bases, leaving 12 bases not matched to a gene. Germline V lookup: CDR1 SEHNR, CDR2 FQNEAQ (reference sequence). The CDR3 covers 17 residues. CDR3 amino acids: CASSPLIRAGGYNEQFF. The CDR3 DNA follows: TGTGCCAGCAGCCCCCTGATCAGGGCGGGGGGGTACAATGAGCAGTTCTTC.

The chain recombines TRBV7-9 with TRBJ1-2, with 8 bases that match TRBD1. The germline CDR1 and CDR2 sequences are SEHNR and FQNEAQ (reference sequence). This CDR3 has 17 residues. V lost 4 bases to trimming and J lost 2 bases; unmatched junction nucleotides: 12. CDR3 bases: TGTGCCAGCAGCTCGAGGACAGGGTCCATTTACAACTATGGCTACACCTTC. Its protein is CASSSRTGSIYNYGYTF.

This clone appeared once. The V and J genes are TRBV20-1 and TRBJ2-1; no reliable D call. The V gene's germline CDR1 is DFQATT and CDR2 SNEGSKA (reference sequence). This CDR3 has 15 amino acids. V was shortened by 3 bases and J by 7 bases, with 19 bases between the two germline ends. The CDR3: CSASPPGILRNEQFF. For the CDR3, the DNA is TGCAGTGCTAGTCCCCCCGGCATTCTCAGGAATGAGCAGTTCTTC.

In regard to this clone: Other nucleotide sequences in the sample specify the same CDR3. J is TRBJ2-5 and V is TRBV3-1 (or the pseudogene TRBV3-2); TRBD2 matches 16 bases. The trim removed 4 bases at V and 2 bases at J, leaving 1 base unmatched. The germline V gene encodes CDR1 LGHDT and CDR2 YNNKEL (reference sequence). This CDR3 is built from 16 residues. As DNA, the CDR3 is TGTGCCAGCAGCCCGGGACTAGCGGGGGGGCAAGAGACCCAGTACTTC. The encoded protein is CASSPGLAGGQETQYF.

The CDR3: CASSLSGGALAYNEQFF. As DNA, the CDR3 is TGTGCCAGCAGCCTAAGCGGGGGGGCCCTTGCCTACAATGAGCAGTTCTTC. The chain has TRBV7-3 and TRBJ2-1; 10 nucleotides match TRBD2. Germline V CDR1 and CDR2: SGHTA, FQGTGA. With V trimmed by 5 bases and J by 2 bases, 9 bases remained unmatched. This CDR3 region has 17 residues.

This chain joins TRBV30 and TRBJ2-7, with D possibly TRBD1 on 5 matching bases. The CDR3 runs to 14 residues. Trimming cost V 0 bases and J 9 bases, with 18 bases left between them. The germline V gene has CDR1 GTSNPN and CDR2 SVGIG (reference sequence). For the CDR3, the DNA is TGTGCCTGGAGTGTATCGGCGACAGAGATAAGGCAGTACTTC. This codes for CAWSVSATEIRQYF. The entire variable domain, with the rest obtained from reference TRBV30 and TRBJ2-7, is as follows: SQTIHQWPATLVQPVGSPLSLECTVEGTSNPNLYWYRQAAGRGLQLLFYSVGIGQISSEVPQNLSASRPQDRQFILSSKKLLLSDSGFYLCAWSVSATEIRQYFGPGTRLTVT.